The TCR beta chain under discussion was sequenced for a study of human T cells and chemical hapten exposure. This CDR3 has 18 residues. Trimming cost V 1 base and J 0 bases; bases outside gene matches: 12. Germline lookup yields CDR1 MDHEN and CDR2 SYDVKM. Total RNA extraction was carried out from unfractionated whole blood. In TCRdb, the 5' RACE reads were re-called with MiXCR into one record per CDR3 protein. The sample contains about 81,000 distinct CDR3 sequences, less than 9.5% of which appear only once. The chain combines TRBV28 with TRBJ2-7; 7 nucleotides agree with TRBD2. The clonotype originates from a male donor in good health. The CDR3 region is CASSLSPGEGPFSYEQYF. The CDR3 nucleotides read TGTGCCAGCAGTTTATCCCCGGGGGAGGGGCCCTTCTCCTACGAGCAGTACTTC. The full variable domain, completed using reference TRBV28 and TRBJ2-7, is DVKVTQSSRYLVKRTGEKVFLECVQDMDHENMFWYRQDPGLGLRLIYFSYDVKMKEKGDIPEGYSVSREKKERFSLILESASTNQTSMYLCASSLSPGEGPFSYEQYFGPGTRLTVT.